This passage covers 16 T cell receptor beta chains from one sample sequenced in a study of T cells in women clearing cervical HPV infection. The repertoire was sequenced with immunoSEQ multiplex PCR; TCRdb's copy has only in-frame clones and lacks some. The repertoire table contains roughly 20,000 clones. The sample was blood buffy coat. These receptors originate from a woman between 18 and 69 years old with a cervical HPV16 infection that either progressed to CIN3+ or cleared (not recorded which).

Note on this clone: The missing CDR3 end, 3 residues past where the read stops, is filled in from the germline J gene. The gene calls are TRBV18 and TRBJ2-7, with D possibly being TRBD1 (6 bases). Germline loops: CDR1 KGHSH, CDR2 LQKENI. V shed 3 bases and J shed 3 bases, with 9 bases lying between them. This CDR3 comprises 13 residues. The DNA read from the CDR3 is TGTGCCAGCTCACCGCCGGACAGCTACGAG. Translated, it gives CASSPPDSYE. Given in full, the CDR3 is CASSPPDSYEQYF.

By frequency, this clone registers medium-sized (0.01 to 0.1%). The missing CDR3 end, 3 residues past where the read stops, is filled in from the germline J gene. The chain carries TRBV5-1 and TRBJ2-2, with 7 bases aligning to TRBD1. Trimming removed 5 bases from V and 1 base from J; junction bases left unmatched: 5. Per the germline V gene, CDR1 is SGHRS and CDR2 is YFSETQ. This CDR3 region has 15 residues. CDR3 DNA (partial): TGCGCCAGCAGAGGGGGCAGGAGGAACACCGGGGAG. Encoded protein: CASRGGRRNTGE. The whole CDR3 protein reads CASRGGRRNTGELFF.

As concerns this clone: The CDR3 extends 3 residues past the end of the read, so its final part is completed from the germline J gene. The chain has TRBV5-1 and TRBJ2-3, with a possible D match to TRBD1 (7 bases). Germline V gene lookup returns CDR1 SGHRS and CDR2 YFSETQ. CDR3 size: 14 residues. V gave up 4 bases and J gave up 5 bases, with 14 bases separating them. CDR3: CASSTAGQRDTQYF. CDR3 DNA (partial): TGCGCCAGCAGCACTGCGGGACAGAGAGATACG.

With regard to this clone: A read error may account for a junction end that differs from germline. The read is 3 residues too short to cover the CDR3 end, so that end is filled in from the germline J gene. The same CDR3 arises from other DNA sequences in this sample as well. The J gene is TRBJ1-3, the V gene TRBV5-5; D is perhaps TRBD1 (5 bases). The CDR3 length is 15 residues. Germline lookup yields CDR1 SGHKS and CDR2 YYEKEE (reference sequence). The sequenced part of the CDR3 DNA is TGTGCCAGCAGCTTTGGACATTCAACTGGAAACACT. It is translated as CASSFGHSTGNT. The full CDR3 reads CASSFGHSTGNTIYF.

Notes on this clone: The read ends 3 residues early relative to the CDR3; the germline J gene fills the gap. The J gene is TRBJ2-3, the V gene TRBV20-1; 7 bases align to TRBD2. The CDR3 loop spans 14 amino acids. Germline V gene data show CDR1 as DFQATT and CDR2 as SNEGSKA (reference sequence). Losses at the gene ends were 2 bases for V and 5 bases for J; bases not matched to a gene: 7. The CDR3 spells CSARPRDYEDTQYF. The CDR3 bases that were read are TGCAGTGCTAGACCCCGGGACTACGAAGATACG.

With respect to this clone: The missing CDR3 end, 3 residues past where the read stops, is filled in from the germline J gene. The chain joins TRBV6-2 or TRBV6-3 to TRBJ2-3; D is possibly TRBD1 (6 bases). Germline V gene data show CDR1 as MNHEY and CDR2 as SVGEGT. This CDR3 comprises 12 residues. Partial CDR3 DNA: TGTGCCAGCAGCACACAGGGAGAGACG. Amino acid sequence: CASSTQGET. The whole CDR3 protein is CASSTQGETQYF.

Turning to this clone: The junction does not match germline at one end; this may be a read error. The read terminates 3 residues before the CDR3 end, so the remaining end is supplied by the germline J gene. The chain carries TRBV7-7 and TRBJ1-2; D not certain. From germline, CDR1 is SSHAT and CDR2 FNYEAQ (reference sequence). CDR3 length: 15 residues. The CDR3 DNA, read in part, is TGTGCTAGCAGCCCCGGGGTGGGTAGCACAGATACC. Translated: CASSPGVGSTDT. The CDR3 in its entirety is CASSPGVGSTDTYTF.

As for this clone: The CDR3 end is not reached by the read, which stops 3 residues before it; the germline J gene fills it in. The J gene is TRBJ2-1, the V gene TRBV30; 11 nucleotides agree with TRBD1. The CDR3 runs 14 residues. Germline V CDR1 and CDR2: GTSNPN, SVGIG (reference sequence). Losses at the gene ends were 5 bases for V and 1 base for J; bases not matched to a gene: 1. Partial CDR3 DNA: TGTGCCTGGGGGACAGGGGGGTCCTACAATGAG. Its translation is CAWGTGGSYNE. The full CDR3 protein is CAWGTGGSYNEQFF.

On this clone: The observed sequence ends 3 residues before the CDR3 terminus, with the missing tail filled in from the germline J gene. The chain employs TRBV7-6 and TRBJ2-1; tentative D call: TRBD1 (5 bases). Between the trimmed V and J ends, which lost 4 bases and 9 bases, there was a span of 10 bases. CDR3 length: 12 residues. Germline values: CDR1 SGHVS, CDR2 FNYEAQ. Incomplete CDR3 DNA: TGTGCCAGCAGCTCAAACAGGCCTGAG. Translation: CASSSNRPE. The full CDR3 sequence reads CASSSNRPEQFF.

The CDR3 spells CASSESGRTGTNYGYTF. The CDR3 DNA, read in part, is TGCGCCAGCAGTGAATCCGGGAGGACAGGGACCAACTATGGC. V usage is TRBV10-1 and J usage is TRBJ1-2; 8 bases are shared with TRBD1. With the read ending 3 residues before the CDR3 end, the germline J gene is used to fill in that end. V lost 3 bases, J lost 2 bases, and 11 bases stayed unmatched. From germline, CDR1 is WNHNN and CDR2 SYGVQD (reference sequence). This CDR3 has 17 amino acids.

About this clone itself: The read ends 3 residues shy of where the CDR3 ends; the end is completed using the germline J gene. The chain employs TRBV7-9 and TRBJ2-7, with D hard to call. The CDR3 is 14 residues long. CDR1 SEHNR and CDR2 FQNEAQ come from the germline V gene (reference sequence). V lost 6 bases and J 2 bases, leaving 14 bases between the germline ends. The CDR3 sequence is CASRPAVSPYEQYF. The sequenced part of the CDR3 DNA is TGTGCCAGCAGGCCCGCAGTATCCCCCTACGAG.

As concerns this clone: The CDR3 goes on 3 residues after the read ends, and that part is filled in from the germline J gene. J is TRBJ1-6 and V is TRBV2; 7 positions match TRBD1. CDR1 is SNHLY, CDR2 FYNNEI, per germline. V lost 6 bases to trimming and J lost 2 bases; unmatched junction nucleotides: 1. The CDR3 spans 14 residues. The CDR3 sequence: CASRDRAYNSPLHF. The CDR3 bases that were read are TGTGCCAGCAGAGACAGGGCCTATAATTCACCC.

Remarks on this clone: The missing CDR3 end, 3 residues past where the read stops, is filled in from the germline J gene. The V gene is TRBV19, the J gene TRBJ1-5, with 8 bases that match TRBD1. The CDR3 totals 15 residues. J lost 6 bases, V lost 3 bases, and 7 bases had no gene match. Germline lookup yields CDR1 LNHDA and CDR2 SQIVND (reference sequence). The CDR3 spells CASSIEGTGFQPQHF. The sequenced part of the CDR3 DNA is TGTGCCAGTAGTATTGAGGGGACAGGATTTCAGCCC.

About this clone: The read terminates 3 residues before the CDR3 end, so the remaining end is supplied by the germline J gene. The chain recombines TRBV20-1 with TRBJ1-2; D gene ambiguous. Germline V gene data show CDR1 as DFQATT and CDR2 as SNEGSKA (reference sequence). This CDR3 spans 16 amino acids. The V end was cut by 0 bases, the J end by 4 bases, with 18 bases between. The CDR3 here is CSARDNWLSGPYGYTF. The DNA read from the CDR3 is TGCAGTGCTAGAGATAACTGGCTAAGCGGGCCCTATGGC.

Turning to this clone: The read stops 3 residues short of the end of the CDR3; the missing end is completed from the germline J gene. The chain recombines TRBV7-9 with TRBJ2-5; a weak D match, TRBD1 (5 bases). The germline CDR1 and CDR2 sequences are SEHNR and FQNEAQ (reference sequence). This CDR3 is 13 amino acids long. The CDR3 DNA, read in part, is TGTGCCAGCAGCTTTTTGGACACAGATACC. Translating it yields CASSFLDTDT. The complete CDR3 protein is CASSFLDTDTQYF.

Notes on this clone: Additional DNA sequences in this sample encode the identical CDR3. CDR3 DNA, as far as it was read: TGTGCCAGCAGCGCCGGGACAGGGAGGAGCACCGAA. Protein sequence: CASSAGTGRSTE. The whole CDR3 region reads CASSAGTGRSTEAFF. This rearrangement joins TRBV2 to TRBJ1-1, with TRBD1 matching 9 bases. The sequenced fragment ends 3 residues before the CDR3 boundary, so the rest is inferred from the germline J gene. This CDR3 has 15 amino acids. The germline V gene has CDR1 SNHLY and CDR2 FYNNEI.